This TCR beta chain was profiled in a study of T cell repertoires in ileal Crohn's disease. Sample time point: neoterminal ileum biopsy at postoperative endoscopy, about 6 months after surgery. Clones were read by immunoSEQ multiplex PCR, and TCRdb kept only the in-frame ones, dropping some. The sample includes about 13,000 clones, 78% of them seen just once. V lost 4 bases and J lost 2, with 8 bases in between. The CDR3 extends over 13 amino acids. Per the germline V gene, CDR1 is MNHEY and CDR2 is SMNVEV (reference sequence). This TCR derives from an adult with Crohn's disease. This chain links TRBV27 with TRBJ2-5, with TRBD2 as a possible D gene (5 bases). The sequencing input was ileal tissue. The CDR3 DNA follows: TGTGCCAGCAGTTCAAGCGGACAAGAGACCCAGTACTTC. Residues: CASSSSGQETQYF.